Shown below are 7 T cell receptor beta chains from a single sample sequenced in a study of CD8+ T cells in alopecia areata. Sequencing templates came from extracted RNA that was reverse transcribed into cDNA. TCRdb keeps only in-frame clones here, not all; method: immunoSEQ multiplex PCR. The table records more than 150,000 clones, roughly half of them present only once. Stated treatment: oral pan-JAK inhibitor, 5-10 mg twice daily. The source material was CD8+ T cells sorted from blood, sampled at week 52, from a patient treated with tofacitinib. The receptors derive from a human donor with alopecia areata.

The CDR3 sequence: CASSGTDNEQFF. Here the CDR3 DNA reads TGTGCCAGCAGCGGGACGGACAATGAGCAGTTCTTC. The V call is TRBV27, the J call TRBJ2-1, with D possibly called TRBD1 or TRBD2 (5 bases each). The CDR3 extends over 12 amino acids. V was shortened by 6 bases and J by 5 bases, with 8 bases between the two germline ends. Germline values: CDR1 MNHEY, CDR2 SMNVEV (reference sequence).

The chain carries TRBV19 and TRBJ2-7, with 7 bases identical to TRBD1. The length of the CDR3 is 14 residues. CDR1 and CDR2 (germline): LNHDA, SQIVND (reference sequence). The junction had 3 bases not matched to a gene; V was cut back by 3 bases and J by 1 base. CDR3 DNA: TGTGCCAGTAGTATTGAACAGGGGTCCTACGAGCAGTACTTC. It codes for CASSIEQGSYEQYF.

The J gene is TRBJ1-4, the V gene TRBV11-2; D unresolved. V was trimmed by 5 bases and J by 8 bases, leaving 12 bases between them. CDR1 and CDR2 from the germline V gene are SGHAT and FQNNGV. The CDR3 is 13 amino acids. The CDR3 DNA reads as TGTGCCAGCAGCCCCGGGAGGCGAGAAAAACTGTTTTTT. It encodes CASSPGRREKLFF. Variable domain in full (rest from reference TRBV11-2 and TRBJ1-4): EAGVAQSPRYKIIEKRQSVAFWCNPISGHATLYWYQQILGQGPKLLIQFQNNGVVDDSQLPKDRFSAERLKGVDSTLKIQPAKLEDSAVYLCASSPGRREKLFFGSGTQLSVL.

This clone was seen only a few times. The chain has TRBV19 and TRBJ2-7; D gene ambiguous. Germline V gene sequence: CDR1 LNHDA, CDR2 SQIVND (reference sequence). V dropped 5 bases and J dropped 2 bases, with 16 bases sitting between them. The CDR3 totals 15 residues. CDR3 sequence (DNA): TGTGCCAGTAGTCCCATAAAGAACTCAACCTACGAGCAGTACTTC. This translates into CASSPIKNSTYEQYF.

For this clone: Within the sample, other DNA sequences also encode this same CDR3. This chain joins TRBV27 and TRBJ2-1; possibly TRBD1 or TRBD2 for D (5 bases each). V dropped 2 bases and J dropped 8 bases, with 7 bases sitting between them. This CDR3 is 12 amino acids long. The germline CDR1 and CDR2 sequences are MNHEY and SMNVEV (reference sequence). This CDR3 reads CASSLMGDEQFF. DNA of the CDR3: TGTGCCAGCAGTTTAATGGGGGATGAGCAGTTCTTC.

This clone was detected only once. The rearrangement links TRBV13 to TRBJ2-2, with no clear D. This CDR3 has 14 amino acids. CDR1 and CDR2 (germline): PRHDT, FYEKMQ (reference sequence). V lost 0 bases to trimming and J lost 6 bases, with 8 bases between them. In DNA form, the CDR3 reads TGTGCCAGCAGCTTAGGCTCCTCGTCCGGGGAGCTGTTTTTT. Its translation is CASSLGSSSGELFF.

This sequence joins TRBV15 and TRBJ2-1, with 7 bases that match TRBD2. The V segment lost 5 bases and the J segment 7 bases; nucleotides outside the gene matches: 2. Germline values: CDR1 LNHNV, CDR2 YYDKDF (reference sequence). The CDR3 has 12 residues. CDR3 residues: CATSLGGNEQFF. The DNA for the CDR3 is TGTGCCACCAGCCTCGGGGGGAATGAGCAGTTCTTC.